This passage covers 25 T cell receptor beta chains from one sample sequenced in a study of blood T cell repertoires in COVID-19. Generated by immunoSEQ multiplex PCR, the TCRdb table keeps only in-frame clones and is missing some. The sample has 140,000 to 150,000 clones; roughly 80% are singletons. Sequenced input: peripheral blood. These receptors originate from a human donor in a cohort sampled during active COVID-19.

This chain connects TRBV6-6 to TRBJ1-6, with D maybe TRBD1 (6 bases). Trimming left V 4 bases short and J 8 bases short, with 15 bases between. CDR1 MNHNY and CDR2 SVGAGI come from the germline V gene (reference sequence). This CDR3 comprises 15 residues. CDR3 bases: TGTGCCAGCAGTTCTACAACAGGGATTGATTCACCCCTCCACTTT. Translating it yields CASSSTTGIDSPLHF.

J is TRBJ1-3 and V is TRBV28; D unresolved. This CDR3 spans 12 amino acids. The germline V gene has CDR1 MDHEN and CDR2 SYDVKM. V was cut by 5 bases and J by 4 bases, with 6 bases left in between. The chain's CDR3 is CASSPNGNTIYF. CDR3 nucleotides: TGTGCCAGCAGTCCTAACGGAAACACCATATATTTT.

This clone has only one observation. The CDR3 region is CASSSLRGLDTQYF. The CDR3 bases are TGTGCCAGCAGTTCGCTCAGGGGGCTAGATACGCAGTATTTT. The chain has TRBV6-2 or TRBV6-3 and TRBJ2-3; 8 bases map to TRBD1. The germline gives CDR1 MNHEY, CDR2 SVGEGT. Trimming removed 4 bases from V and 5 bases from J; junction bases left unmatched: 5. The CDR3 contains 14 residues.

The chain carries TRBV19 and TRBJ2-7, with TRBD1 identical over 9 bases. CDR3 length: 15 amino acids. Unmatched junction bases numbered 6, after V lost 3 bases and J lost 3 bases. CDR1 LNHDA and CDR2 SQIVND come from the germline V gene (reference sequence). In DNA, the CDR3 is TGTGCCAGTAGTATCCAGGGGACAGGGTTCTACGAGCAGTACTTC. Its translation: CASSIQGTGFYEQYF.

The V gene is TRBV3-1 (or the pseudogene TRBV3-2), the J gene TRBJ1-3, with TRBD1 identical over 8 bases. The CDR3 extends over 19 amino acids. The trim removed 2 bases at V and 0 bases at J, leaving 12 bases unmatched. CDR1 and CDR2 from the germline V gene are LGHDT and YNNKEL (reference sequence). The CDR3 DNA follows: TGTGCCAGCAGCCAAACCAGGGGGCCTTCTTCCTTCTCTGGAAACACCATATATTTT. Its protein product is CASSQTRGPSSFSGNTIYF.

The chain is built from TRBV5-1 and TRBJ2-2, with 8 bases that match TRBD2. Trimming cost V 1 base and J 3 bases; bases outside gene matches: 2. From germline, CDR1 is SGHRS and CDR2 YFSETQ. CDR3 length: 15 amino acids. CDR3 loop: CASSLPGGDTGELFF. The CDR3 DNA is TGCGCCAGCAGCTTGCCCGGGGGGGACACCGGGGAGCTGTTTTTT.

The J gene is TRBJ2-1, the V gene TRBV7-2; a possible D gene is TRBD2 (7 bases). From germline, CDR1 is SGHTA and CDR2 FQGNSA. This CDR3 spans 15 amino acids. Trimming pared 1 base from V and 8 bases from J, leaving 15 bases between. The CDR3 coding sequence is TGTGCCAGCAGCTTAGTCGGGGGGCCGAGCGATGAGCAGTTCTTC. This sequence encodes CASSLVGGPSDEQFF.

The chain employs TRBV5-4 and TRBJ2-3, with 15 bases matching TRBD2. The CDR3 sequence is 16 residues long. The V gene's germline CDR1 is SGHNT and CDR2 YYREEE (reference sequence). After removal of 4 bases from V and 3 bases from J, the junction contained 3 bases not matched to a gene. The CDR3, as DNA: TGTGCCAGCAGCAGAGGACTAGCGGGAGGGACAGATACGCAGTATTTT. Residues: CASSRGLAGGTDTQYF.

V and J are TRBV30 and TRBJ2-7, with 8 positions matching TRBD1. Germline lookup yields CDR1 GTSNPN and CDR2 SVGIG (reference sequence). The CDR3 is 14 residues long. The V gene end was trimmed by 2 bases and the J gene end by 5 bases; junction bases not matched to a gene: 8. The CDR3 protein is CAWSPRTGNHEQYF. Here the CDR3 DNA reads TGTGCCTGGAGTCCTAGGACAGGGAACCACGAGCAGTACTTC.

The chain carries TRBV28 and TRBJ1-5; TRBD1 matches 7 bases. The CDR3 consists of 15 residues. The V segment lost 4 bases and the J segment 0 bases; nucleotides outside the gene matches: 3. Germline CDR1 and CDR2: MDHEN and SYDVKM. The CDR3 nucleotides read TGTGCCAGCAGTTCGAGGGGGCATAGCAATCAGCCCCAGCATTTT. Protein: CASSSRGHSNQPQHF.

The chain has TRBV9 and TRBJ1-1; D is possibly TRBD1 (5 bases). CDR3 length: 15 residues. Germline values: CDR1 SGDLS, CDR2 YYNGEE. Between the trimmed V and J ends, which lost 4 bases and 4 bases, there was a span of 17 bases. As DNA, the CDR3 is TGTGCCAGCAGCCAAGACGTTAGGGGCGGCACTGAAGCTTTCTTT. Encoded protein: CASSQDVRGGTEAFF.

The V and J genes are TRBV4-2 and TRBJ2-1, with a weak D call TRBD2 (6 bases). This CDR3 contains 14 residues. Germline CDR1 reads LGHNA; CDR2 reads YNFKEQ. V was trimmed by 2 bases and J by 9 bases, leaving 14 bases between them. DNA for the CDR3: TGTGCCAGCAGCCAAACAGGTTTGGGGGGTGAGCAGTTCTTC. Protein: CASSQTGLGGEQFF.

The rearrangement links TRBV30 to TRBJ2-3; tentatively, D is TRBD2 (5 bases). The length of the CDR3 is 12 residues. Between the trimmed V and J ends, which lost 3 bases and 11 bases, there was a span of 15 bases. Germline V gene lookup returns CDR1 GTSNPN and CDR2 SVGIG (reference sequence). In nucleotides, the CDR3 is TGTGCCTGGAGAGGTCAGGAGGCTGTGCAGTATTTT. This encodes CAWRGQEAVQYF.

The V gene is TRBV15, the J gene TRBJ1-2, with 9 nucleotides matching TRBD1. V lost 4 bases to trimming and J lost 5 bases; unmatched junction nucleotides: 11. CDR1 is LNHNV, CDR2 YYDKDF, per germline (reference sequence). The CDR3 contains 16 residues. The CDR3 sequence is CATSKDGTGMRYGYTF. The CDR3 DNA follows: TGTGCCACCAGCAAAGATGGGACAGGGATGCGGTATGGCTACACCTTC.

Concerning this clone: This CDR3 is also generated by other DNA sequences in the sample. The rearrangement joins TRBV10-3 to TRBJ2-3, with 9 bases identical to TRBD1. Germline CDR1 is ENHRY and CDR2 is SYGVKD. The CDR3 is made up of 15 amino acids. Trimming took 0 bases from V and 4 from J; bases not matched to a gene: 2. DNA of the CDR3: TGTGCCATCAGTGAGTCGACAGGGGGTGCAGATACGCAGTATTTT. Amino acid sequence: CAISESTGGADTQYF.

This chain's CDR3 is CASSIDRPGYNSPLHF. Written as DNA, the CDR3 is TGTGCCAGCAGCATCGATAGGCCGGGCTATAATTCACCCCTCCACTTT. The V gene is TRBV3-1 (or the pseudogene TRBV3-2), the J gene TRBJ1-6; no firm D call. This CDR3 spans 16 amino acids. Trimming shortened V by 5 bases and J by 3 bases, and 14 bases separated the two germline ends. From germline, CDR1 is LGHDT and CDR2 YNNKEL (reference sequence).

The rearrangement links TRBV10-3 to TRBJ2-1; D is unresolved. Between the trimmed V and J ends, which lost 0 bases and 10 bases, there was a span of 13 bases. This CDR3 comprises 14 residues. The germline V gene encodes CDR1 ENHRY and CDR2 SYGVKD. The CDR3 nucleotides read TGTGCCATCAGTGAGTCCGGTCGAGAGAGAGAGCAGTTCTTC. This gives the protein CAISESGREREQFF.

This chain joins TRBV19 and TRBJ2-6; 7 nucleotides line up with TRBD1. The CDR3 is made up of 15 amino acids. The V gene end was trimmed by 6 bases and the J gene end by 2 bases; junction bases not matched to a gene: 4. Germline V CDR1 and CDR2: LNHDA, SQIVND (reference sequence). The CDR3 DNA follows: TGTGCCAGTAGCAGAACAGGGGCTGGGGCCAACGTCCTGACTTTC. Protein: CASSRTGAGANVLTF.

This clone occurred a few times. The chain links TRBV7-2 to TRBJ2-5; D perhaps matches TRBD1 (5 bases). Germline CDR1 reads SGHTA; CDR2 reads FQGNSA. V was clipped by 5 bases and J by 2 bases, with 9 bases between them. The length of the CDR3 is 13 residues. The CDR3 bases are TGTGCCAGCAGCAAAGACAGTCAAGAGACCCAGTACTTC. Residues: CASSKDSQETQYF.

The chain's CDR3 is CASKKDRLNYGYTF. The CDR3 nucleotides are TGTGCCAGCAAAAAGGACAGACTTAACTATGGCTACACCTTC. The gene calls are TRBV2 and TRBJ1-2, with a tentative D call TRBD1 (6 bases). The V gene's germline CDR1 is SNHLY and CDR2 FYNNEI. Trimming removed 7 bases from V and 1 base from J, with 13 bases in between. The CDR3 is 14 amino acids.

The chain links TRBV10-3 to TRBJ1-3, with D maybe TRBD1 (5 bases). The germline V and J ends were trimmed by 3 bases and 4 bases, with 19 bases remaining between them. The CDR3 length is 17 residues. Germline CDR1 and CDR2: ENHRY and SYGVKD. Here the CDR3 DNA reads TGTGCCATCAGTGATCTGGGGGGATCCCTCTCGGGAAACACCATATATTTT. This codes for CAISDLGGSLSGNTIYF.

The chain joins TRBV11-3 to TRBJ1-1, with D uncertain. V shed 0 bases and J shed 0 bases, with 2 bases lying between them. The CDR3 length is 13 residues. The V gene's germline CDR1 is SGHNT and CDR2 YENEEA. CDR3 residues: CASSLDVNTEAFF. Written as DNA, the CDR3 is TGTGCCAGCAGCTTAGACGTGAACACTGAAGCTTTCTTT. Full variable domain (rest looked up from reference TRBV11-3 and TRBJ1-1): EAGVVQSPRYKIIEKKQPVAFWCNPISGHNTLYWYLQNLGQGPELLIRYENEEAVDDSQLPKDRFSAERLKGVDSTLKIQPAELGDSAVYLCASSLDVNTEAFFGQGTRLTVV.

The chain has TRBV28 and TRBJ1-5; D gene ambiguous. CDR1 and CDR2 from the germline V gene are MDHEN and SYDVKM. The V and J ends lost 6 bases and 4 bases respectively, with 16 bases between them. This CDR3 region has 15 residues. The CDR3 region is CASRRGYIRNQPQHF. CDR3 bases: TGTGCCAGCAGGCGGGGTTACATACGAAATCAGCCCCAGCATTTT.

The CDR3 loop reads CASSELTGDNSPLHF. CDR3 coding DNA: TGTGCCAGCAGTGAATTGACAGGGGATAATTCACCCCTCCACTTT. The chain recombines TRBV6-1 with TRBJ1-6, with 8 bases identical to TRBD1. CDR1 MNHNS and CDR2 SASEGT come from the germline V gene. The CDR3 length is 15 residues. Trimming removed 2 bases from V and 5 bases from J; junction bases left unmatched: 2.

This chain connects TRBV19 to TRBJ2-1; 7 bases line up with TRBD2. The J segment lost 5 bases and the V segment lost 5 bases, leaving 6 bases of the junction unmatched. The germline gives CDR1 LNHDA, CDR2 SQIVND (reference sequence). The CDR3 is 14 residues long. The CDR3, as DNA: TGTGCCAGTAGTGTGGGACTACCTCACAATGAGCAGTTCTTC. This translates into CASSVGLPHNEQFF.